One sample yielded the 13 T cell receptor beta chains listed below, sequenced in a study of T cell clonality in common variable immunodeficiency. Sequencing used immunoSEQ multiplex PCR; TCRdb keeps in-frame clones, though not all of them. The sample shows some 11,000 clones, none of them appearing just once. Findings and limits, study-wide: In common variable immunodeficiency, TCR beta chains reportedly carried fewer deletions and N-nucleotide insertions.

No cognate antigen is known for these TCRs. The sample consisted of peripheral blood mononuclear cells. Receptor source: a human donor with common variable immunodeficiency.

This clone was counted at least ten times. The read ends 3 residues before the CDR3 terminus; that terminus is restored from the germline J gene. The chain has TRBV3-1 (or the pseudogene TRBV3-2) and TRBJ2-5, with 7 bases fitting TRBD1. Trimming at V came to 2 bases and at J to 3 bases, leaving 3 bases not matched to a gene. Germline V gene data show CDR1 as LGHDT and CDR2 as YNNKEL (reference sequence). CDR3 length equals 14 residues. The sequenced part of the CDR3 DNA is TGTGCCAGCAGCCAACTGACAGGGAAAGAGACC. It is translated as CASSQLTGKET. The entire CDR3 reads CASSQLTGKETQYF.

Concerning this clone: Read sequence stops 3 residues before the CDR3 end, and the germline J gene provides the missing end. The V and J genes are TRBV7-6 and TRBJ2-7; D is perhaps TRBD1 (5 bases). V lost 5 bases to trimming and J lost 3 bases, with 11 bases between them. Germline V gives CDR1 SGHVS, CDR2 FNYEAQ. CDR3 length: 13 amino acids. The CDR3 spells CASSLTTDYEQYF. Incomplete CDR3 DNA: TGTGCCAGCAGCCTAACGACAGACTACGAG. Full variable domain (remainder filled in from reference TRBV7-6 and TRBJ2-7): GAGVSQSPRYKVTKRGQDVALRCDPISGHVSLYWYRQALGQGPEFLTYFNYEAQQDKSGLPNDRFSAERPEGSISTLTIQRTEQRDSAMYRCASSLTTDYEQYFGPGTRLTVT.

There are a few counts of this clone. CDR3 DNA (partial): TGTGCCAGCAGCCCCGGGACAGTATACTACGAG. Translating it yields CASSPGTVYYE. The whole CDR3 protein is CASSPGTVYYEQYF. The J gene is TRBJ2-7, the V gene TRBV7-9; 7 nucleotides align to TRBD1. The read ends 3 residues shy of where the CDR3 ends; the end is completed using the germline J gene. The junction had 7 bases not matched to a gene; V was cut back by 5 bases and J by 3 bases. This CDR3 spans 14 amino acids. Germline-derived CDR1 and CDR2 are SEHNR and FQNEAQ (reference sequence).

Remarks on this clone: The CDR3 end is not reached by the read, which stops 3 residues before it; the germline J gene fills it in. The genes are TRBV19 and TRBJ2-7; 8 bases agree with TRBD1. Germline CDR1 and CDR2: LNHDA and SQIVND (reference sequence). The CDR3 sequence is 14 residues long. The V and J ends lost 4 bases and 4 bases, in that order; junction bases with no gene match: 6. The CDR3 bases that were read are TGTGCCAGTAGTAGGGACAGGAACAATTACGAG. Translated: CASSRDRNNYE. The full-length CDR3 reads as CASSRDRNNYEQYF.

This clone is labeled as medium-sized. This CDR3 is CAWSRQGNQPQHF. CDR3 DNA, as far as it was read: TGTGCCTGGAGTAGACAGGGCAATCAGCCC. The V gene is TRBV30, the J gene TRBJ1-5; D might be TRBD1 (6 bases). The CDR3 end is not reached by the read, which stops 3 residues before it; the germline J gene fills it in. V lost 2 bases, J lost 2 bases, and 7 bases lay in between. Germline V lookup: CDR1 GTSNPN, CDR2 SVGIG (reference sequence). The CDR3 extends over 13 amino acids.

This clone was observed a few times. The read terminates 3 residues before the CDR3 end, so the remaining end is supplied by the germline J gene. This sequence joins TRBV7-6 and TRBJ1-5; a possible D gene is TRBD1 (5 bases). V dropped 0 bases and J dropped 1 base, with 13 bases sitting between them. The CDR3 loop spans 17 amino acids. Germline CDR1 and CDR2: SGHVS and FNYEAQ. Incomplete CDR3 DNA: TGTGCCAGCAGCTTAGCGACGGGGGGGTGGAGCAATCAGCCC. Its translation: CASSLATGGWSNQP. The CDR3 in full is CASSLATGGWSNQPQHF.

There are a few counts of this clone. The read ends 3 residues early relative to the CDR3; the germline J gene fills the gap. This rearrangement joins TRBV7-2 to TRBJ1-2; D is unclear. The ends were cut back, 8 bases at V and 4 bases at J, with 20 bases in the middle. This CDR3 has 15 residues. Germline-derived CDR1 and CDR2 are SGHTA and FQGNSA. CDR3 sequence: CASPLFLGIGYGYTF. Partial CDR3 DNA: TGTGCCAGCCCCTTATTCCTCGGTATTGGCTATGGC.

This clone is medium-sized within its sample. The sequenced fragment ends 3 residues before the CDR3 boundary, so the rest is inferred from the germline J gene. V usage is TRBV20-1 and J usage is TRBJ2-5; D unclear. This CDR3 is 11 amino acids long. Germline V CDR1 and CDR2: DFQATT, SNEGSKA (reference sequence). V dropped 1 base and J dropped 5 bases, with 5 bases sitting between them. Partial CDR3 DNA: TGCAGTGCTAGAGCCTCGGAGACC. This gives the protein CSARASET. The CDR3 reads in full as CSARASETQYF.

This clone has more than one count but fewer than ten. The sequence runs out 3 residues before the end of the CDR3; the remainder is reconstructed from the germline J gene. The V and J genes are TRBV2 and TRBJ1-6; a weak D match, TRBD1 (6 bases). The germline CDR1 and CDR2 sequences are SNHLY and FYNNEI. V gave up 2 bases and J gave up 0 bases, with 17 bases separating them. CDR3 length: 19 residues. The CDR3 bases that were read are TGTGCCAGCAGTGAAAGGGGCAGGGGCGGTAGCTCCTATAATTCACCC. Protein: CASSERGRGGSSYNSP. The CDR3, in full, reads CASSERGRGGSSYNSPLHF.

Details on this clone: From the germline J gene comes the end of the CDR3, since the read stops 3 residues before it. The J gene is TRBJ1-6, the V gene TRBV30, with 8 bases lining up with TRBD1. The length of the CDR3 is 12 residues. Germline assignment: CDR1 GTSNPN and CDR2 SVGIG (reference sequence). V lost 6 bases to trimming and J lost 8 bases; unmatched junction nucleotides: 3. CDR3 loop: CACPTGDSPLHF. The part of the CDR3 DNA that was read is TGTGCCTGCCCGACAGGGGATTCACCC.

In its sample, this clone was seen many times. The read ends 3 residues before the CDR3 terminus; that terminus is restored from the germline J gene. The chain is built from TRBV20-1 and TRBJ2-5, with 7 nucleotides matching TRBD1. The CDR3 totals 13 residues. The junction had 9 bases not matched to a gene; V was cut back by 5 bases and J by 6 bases. Germline CDR1 and CDR2: DFQATT and SNEGSKA (reference sequence). The chain's CDR3 is CSAWDSWRKTQYF. The covered CDR3 bases are TGCAGTGCTTGGGACAGTTGGAGAAAGACC.

This clone came up a few times. The DNA ends 3 residues before the CDR3 does, and the rest of the CDR3 is filled in from the germline J gene. The rearrangement uses TRBV18 and TRBJ1-1; 12 nucleotides agree with TRBD1. This CDR3 spans 15 amino acids. Germline CDR1 reads KGHSH; CDR2 reads LQKENI. CDR3 DNA (partial): TGTGCCAGCTCACCACCGGGACAGGGGGCGCGTCGA. This translates into CASSPPGQGARR. The CDR3 reads in full as CASSPPGQGARRAFF.

Of note for this clone: Read sequence stops 3 residues before the CDR3 end, and the germline J gene provides the missing end. The chain recombines TRBV30 with TRBJ2-6; 8 bases are shared with TRBD2. There are 17 residues in the CDR3. Unmatched junction bases numbered 13, after V lost 7 bases and J lost 2 bases. The V gene's germline CDR1 is GTSNPN and CDR2 SVGIG (reference sequence). Partial CDR3 DNA: TGTGCCTCACGTCGGGGGGGCCTAAGTGCTGGGGCCAACGTC. It specifies CASRRGGLSAGANV. The whole CDR3 sequence is CASRRGGLSAGANVLTF. Full variable domain (missing parts from reference TRBV30 and TRBJ2-6): SQTIHQWPATLVQPVGSPLSLECTVEGTSNPNLYWYRQAAGRGLQLLFYSVGIGQISSEVPQNLSASRPQDRQFILSSKKLLLSDSGFYLCASRRGGLSAGANVLTFGAGSRLTVL.